A single sample gave rise to the 2 T cell receptor beta chains below, sequenced in a study of blood T cells in healthy people across ages. Then a second PCR, running about 7 to 11 cycles, was carried out with a sample-barcoded 5' primer and a J-beta primer mix. TCRdb analysed the 5' RACE reads with MiXCR anew, one entry per CDR3 protein. The sample contains under 2 million distinct CDR3 sequences, approximately 32% of which appear only once. Specimen: blood. Receptors originate from a woman in her 30s in good health.

V is TRBV21-1 and J is TRBJ1-6; the table assigns TRBD1, which was not confirmed against the DNA. TRBV21-1 is reported as a pseudogene. This CDR3 has 16 residues. CDR3 in DNA: TGTGCCAGCAGCAAGGACAGGGGGTATGGCAATTCACCCCTCCACTTT. Residues: CASSKDRGYGNSPLHF.

The chain combines TRBV20-1 with TRBJ1-1, with 7 positions matching TRBD1. With V trimmed by 4 bases and J by 4 bases, 9 bases remained unmatched. In germline, CDR1 is DFQATT, CDR2 SNEGSKA (reference sequence). The CDR3 is 14 amino acids. CDR3 protein: CSAIPGQIITEAFF. CDR3 in DNA: TGCAGTGCTATTCCGGGACAGATTATCACTGAAGCTTTCTTT.